This T cell receptor (beta chain) was recorded in a study of blood T cell repertoires in COVID-19. As for the study in general: The United States, Italy and Spain supplied acute and convalescent COVID-19 samples. T cells, B-cell-depleted T cells, or PBMCs supplied cDNA or gDNA.

Trimming at V came to 7 bases and at J to 10 bases, leaving 7 bases not matched to a gene. The CDR3 totals 12 residues. Germline CDR1 SNHLY, CDR2 FYNNEI. In the source study's methods: Nucleated cell number was recorded as an estimate derived from reference gene primer amplification. Some clones are missing from TCRdb's copy, which holds only in-frame ones; the method was immunoSEQ multiplex PCR. V and J calls and clone size are as listed in that table; D and trimming were resolved from the DNA. The table shows 100,000 to 140,000 clones, with 70% to 90% occurring only once. The sample comprised peripheral blood. The clonotype was recovered from a man between 35 and 55 years old with active or convalescent COVID-19. The chain joins TRBV2 to TRBJ1-2, with 9 bases matching TRBD1. CDR3 in amino acids: CASTGQGAAYTF. The CDR3 bases are TGTGCCAGCACGGGACAGGGTGCTGCCTACACCTTC.